This TCR beta chain is drawn from a study of post-analysis software for immune sequencing data. Overall study findings and caveats: Patients showed TRBV5-6, TRBV5-1 and TRBV20-1 among a few TRBV segments more frequent than in controls.

V gave up 3 bases and J gave up 2 bases, with 2 bases separating them. Germline V gene lookup returns CDR1 LGHNT and CDR2 FRNRAP. This CDR3 is built from 12 residues. The TCR beta cDNA libraries contained unique molecular identifiers. TCRdb reanalysed the PCR reads using MiXCR and keeps one entry per CDR3 protein. The sample lists about 770,000 distinct CDR3 sequences, approximately 44% occurring once. Regarding this clonotype: As yet, its antigen is unknown.

V gene TRBV12-5 combines with J gene TRBJ2-1; D uncertain. The source of this sequence is a girl aged 10 to 17 with multiple sclerosis. The sequencing sample was made of blood. CDR3 DNA sequence: TGTGCTAGTGGTTTTGCCTACAATGAGCAGTTCTTC. Its translation is CASGFAYNEQFF.